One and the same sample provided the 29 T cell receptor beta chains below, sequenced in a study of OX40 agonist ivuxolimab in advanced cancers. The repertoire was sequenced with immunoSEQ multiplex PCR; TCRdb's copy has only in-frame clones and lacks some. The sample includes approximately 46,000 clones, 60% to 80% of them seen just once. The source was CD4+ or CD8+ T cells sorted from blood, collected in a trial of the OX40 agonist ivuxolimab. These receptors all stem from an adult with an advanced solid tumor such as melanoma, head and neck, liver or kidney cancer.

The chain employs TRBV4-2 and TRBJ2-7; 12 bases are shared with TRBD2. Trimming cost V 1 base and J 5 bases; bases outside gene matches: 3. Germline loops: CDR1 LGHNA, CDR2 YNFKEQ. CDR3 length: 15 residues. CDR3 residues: CASSQGTSGTHEQYF. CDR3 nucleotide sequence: TGTGCCAGCAGCCAAGGGACTAGCGGGACCCACGAGCAGTACTTC.

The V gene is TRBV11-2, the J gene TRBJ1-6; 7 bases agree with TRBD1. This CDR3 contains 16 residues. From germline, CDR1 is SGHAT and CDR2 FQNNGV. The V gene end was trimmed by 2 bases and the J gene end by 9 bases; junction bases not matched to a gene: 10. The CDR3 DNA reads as TGTGCCAGCAGCTTACGACAGGGTTCGATCGGTTCACCCCTCCACTTT. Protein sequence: CASSLRQGSIGSPLHF.

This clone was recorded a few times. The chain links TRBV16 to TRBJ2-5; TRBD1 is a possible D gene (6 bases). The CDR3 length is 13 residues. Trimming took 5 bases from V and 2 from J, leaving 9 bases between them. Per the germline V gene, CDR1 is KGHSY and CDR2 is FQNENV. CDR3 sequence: CASSEGQQETQYF. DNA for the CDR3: TGTGCCAGCAGCGAGGGACAACAAGAGACCCAGTACTTC. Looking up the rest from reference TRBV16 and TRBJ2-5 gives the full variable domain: GEEVAQTPKHLVRGEGQKAKLYCAPIKGHSYVFWYQQVLKNEFKFLISFQNENVFDETGMPKERFSAKCLPNSPCSLEIQATKLEDSAVYFCASSEGQQETQYFGPGTRLLVL.

CDR3 residues: CASSLVAGLAFPSTDTQYF. Here the CDR3 DNA reads TGTGCCAGCAGCTTGGTTGCGGGACTAGCGTTTCCTAGCACAGATACGCAGTATTTT. The rearrangement uses TRBV5-4 and TRBJ2-3; 10 bases map to TRBD2. The CDR3 totals 19 residues. V lost 0 bases, J lost 0 bases, and 10 bases stayed unmatched. Germline CDR1 reads SGHNT; CDR2 reads YYREEE (reference sequence).

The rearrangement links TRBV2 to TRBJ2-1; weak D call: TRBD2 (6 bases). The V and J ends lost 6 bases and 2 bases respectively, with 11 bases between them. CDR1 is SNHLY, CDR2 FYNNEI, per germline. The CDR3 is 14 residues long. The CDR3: CASSRDFPYNEQFF. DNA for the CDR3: TGTGCCAGCAGCCGGGACTTTCCCTACAATGAGCAGTTCTTC. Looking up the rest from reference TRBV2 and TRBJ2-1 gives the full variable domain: EPEVTQTPSHQVTQMGQEVILRCVPISNHLYFYWYRQILGQKVEFLVSFYNNEISEKSEIFDDQFSVERPDGSNFTLKIRSTKLEDSAMYFCASSRDFPYNEQFFGPGTRLTVL.

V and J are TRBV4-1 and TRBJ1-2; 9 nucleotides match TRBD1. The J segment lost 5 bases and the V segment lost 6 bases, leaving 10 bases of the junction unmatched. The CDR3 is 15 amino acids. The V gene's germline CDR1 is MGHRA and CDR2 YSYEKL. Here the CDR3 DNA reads TGCGCCAGCAGGTCTCCGGGACAGGGTGGTTATGGCTACACCTTC. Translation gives CASRSPGQGGYGYTF.

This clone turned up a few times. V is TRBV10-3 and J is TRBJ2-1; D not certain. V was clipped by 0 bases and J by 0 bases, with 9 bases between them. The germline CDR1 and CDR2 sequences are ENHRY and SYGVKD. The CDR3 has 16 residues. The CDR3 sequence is CAISESVLSSYNEQFF. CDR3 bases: TGTGCCATCAGTGAGTCGGTCCTGAGCTCCTACAATGAGCAGTTCTTC.

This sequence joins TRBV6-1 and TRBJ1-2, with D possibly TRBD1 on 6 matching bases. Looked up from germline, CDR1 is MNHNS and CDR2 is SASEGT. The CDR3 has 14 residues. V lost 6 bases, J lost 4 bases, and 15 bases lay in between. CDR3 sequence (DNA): TGTGCCAGCAGGGCAACAGGGCGCGGCTATGGCTACACCTTC. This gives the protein CASRATGRGYGYTF.

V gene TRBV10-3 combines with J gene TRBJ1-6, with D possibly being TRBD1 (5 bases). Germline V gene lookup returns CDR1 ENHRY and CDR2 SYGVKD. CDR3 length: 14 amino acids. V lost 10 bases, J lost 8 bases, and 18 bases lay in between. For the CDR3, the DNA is TGTGCCACCGACCGGGACCCCGGTGATTCACCCCTCCACTTT. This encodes CATDRDPGDSPLHF.

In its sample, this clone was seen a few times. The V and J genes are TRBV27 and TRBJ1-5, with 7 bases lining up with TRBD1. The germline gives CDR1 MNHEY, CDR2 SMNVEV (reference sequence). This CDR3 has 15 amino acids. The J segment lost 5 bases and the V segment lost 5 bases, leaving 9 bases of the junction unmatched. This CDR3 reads CASSPPRQGDQPQHF. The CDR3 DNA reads TGTGCCAGCAGTCCACCACGACAGGGTGATCAGCCCCAGCATTTT.

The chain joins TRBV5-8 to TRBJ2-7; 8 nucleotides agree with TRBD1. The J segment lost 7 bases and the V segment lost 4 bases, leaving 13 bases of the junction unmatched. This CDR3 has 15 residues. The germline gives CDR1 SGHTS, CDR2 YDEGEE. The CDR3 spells CASSRTGLGSGEQYF. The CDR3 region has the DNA TGTGCCAGCAGCAGGACAGGGTTGGGATCGGGGGAGCAGTACTTC.

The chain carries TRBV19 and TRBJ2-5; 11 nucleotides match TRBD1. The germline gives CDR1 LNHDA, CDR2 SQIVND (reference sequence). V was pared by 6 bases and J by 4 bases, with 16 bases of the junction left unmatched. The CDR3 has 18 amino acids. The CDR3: CASSSGILGQGAGETQYF. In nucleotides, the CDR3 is TGTGCCAGTAGCTCGGGAATCCTTGGACAGGGGGCGGGAGAGACCCAGTACTTC.

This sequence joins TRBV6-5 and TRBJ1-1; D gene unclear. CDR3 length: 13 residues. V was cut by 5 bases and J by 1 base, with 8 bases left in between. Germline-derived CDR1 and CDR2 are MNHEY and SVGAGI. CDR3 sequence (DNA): TGTGCCAGCAGTAACGCCGGGAACACTGAAGCTTTCTTT. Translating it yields CASSNAGNTEAFF.

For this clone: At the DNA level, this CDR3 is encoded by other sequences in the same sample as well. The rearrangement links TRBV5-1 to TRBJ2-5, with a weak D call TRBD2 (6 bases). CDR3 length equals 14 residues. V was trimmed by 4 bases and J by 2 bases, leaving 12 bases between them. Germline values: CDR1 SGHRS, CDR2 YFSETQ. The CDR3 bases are TGCGCCAGCAGCCTGTCCGGGACTCAAGAGACCCAGTACTTC. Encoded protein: CASSLSGTQETQYF.

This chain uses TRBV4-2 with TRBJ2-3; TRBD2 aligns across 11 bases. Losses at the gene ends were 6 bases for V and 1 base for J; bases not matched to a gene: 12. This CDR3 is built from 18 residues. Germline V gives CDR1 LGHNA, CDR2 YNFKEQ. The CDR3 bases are TGTGCCAGCAGGCCACCGGGACTAGCGGCAAAGGGCACAGATACGCAGTATTTT. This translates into CASRPPGLAAKGTDTQYF.

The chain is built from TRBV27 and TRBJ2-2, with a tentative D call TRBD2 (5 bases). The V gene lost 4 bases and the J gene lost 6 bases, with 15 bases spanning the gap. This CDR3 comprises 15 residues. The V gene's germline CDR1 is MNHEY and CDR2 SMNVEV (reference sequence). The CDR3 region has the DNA TGTGCCAGCAGTTCGTTCAGGTCCGGGGCCGGGGAGCTGTTTTTT. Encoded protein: CASSSFRSGAGELFF.

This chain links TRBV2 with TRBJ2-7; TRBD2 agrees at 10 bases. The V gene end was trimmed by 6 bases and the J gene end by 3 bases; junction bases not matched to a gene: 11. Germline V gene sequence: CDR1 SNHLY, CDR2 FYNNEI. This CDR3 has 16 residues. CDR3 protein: CASRQTIAGGIYEQYF. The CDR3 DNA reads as TGTGCCAGCAGACAAACTATAGCGGGAGGCATCTACGAGCAGTACTTC.

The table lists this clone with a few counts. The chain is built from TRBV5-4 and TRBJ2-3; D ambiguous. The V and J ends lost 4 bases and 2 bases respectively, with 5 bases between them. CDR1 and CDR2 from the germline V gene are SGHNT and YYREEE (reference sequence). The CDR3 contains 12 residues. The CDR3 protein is CASSIITDTQYF. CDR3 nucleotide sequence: TGTGCCAGCAGCATTATCACAGATACGCAGTATTTT.

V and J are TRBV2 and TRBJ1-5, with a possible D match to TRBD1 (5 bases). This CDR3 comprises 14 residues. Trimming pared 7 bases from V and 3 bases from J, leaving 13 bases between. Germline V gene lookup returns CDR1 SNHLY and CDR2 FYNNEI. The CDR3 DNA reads TGTGCCAGCAACCCTACAGGAAACAATCAGCCCCAGCATTTT. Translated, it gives CASNPTGNNQPQHF.

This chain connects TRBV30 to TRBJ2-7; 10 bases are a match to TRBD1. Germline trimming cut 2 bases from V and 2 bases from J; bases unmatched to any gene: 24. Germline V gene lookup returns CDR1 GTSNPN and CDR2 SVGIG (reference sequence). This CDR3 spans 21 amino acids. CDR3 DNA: TGTGCCTGGAGTCCCGAAGAGCCAAACCGGGACAGGGGTTGGTTCGCCTACGAGCAGTACTTC. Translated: CAWSPEEPNRDRGWFAYEQYF.

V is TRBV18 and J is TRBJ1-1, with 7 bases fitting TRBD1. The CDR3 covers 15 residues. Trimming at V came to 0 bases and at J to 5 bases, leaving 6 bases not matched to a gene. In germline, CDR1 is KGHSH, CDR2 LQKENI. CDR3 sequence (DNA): TGTGCCAGCTCACCACCGATCGCAGGGGGGACTGAAGCTTTCTTT. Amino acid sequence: CASSPPIAGGTEAFF.

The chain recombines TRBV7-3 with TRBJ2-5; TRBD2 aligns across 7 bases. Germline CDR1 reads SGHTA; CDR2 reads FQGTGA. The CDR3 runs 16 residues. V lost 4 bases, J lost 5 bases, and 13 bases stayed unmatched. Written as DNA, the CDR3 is TGTGCCAGCAGCTCAATCGGTAGGAGCGGGATGGAGACCCAGTACTTC. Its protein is CASSSIGRSGMETQYF.

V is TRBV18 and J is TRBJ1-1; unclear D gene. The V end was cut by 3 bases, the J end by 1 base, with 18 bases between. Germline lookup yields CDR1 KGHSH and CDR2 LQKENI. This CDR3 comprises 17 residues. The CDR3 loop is CASSPYRVKQTNTEAFF. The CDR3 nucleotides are TGTGCCAGCTCACCCTACCGGGTCAAGCAAACGAACACTGAAGCTTTCTTT.

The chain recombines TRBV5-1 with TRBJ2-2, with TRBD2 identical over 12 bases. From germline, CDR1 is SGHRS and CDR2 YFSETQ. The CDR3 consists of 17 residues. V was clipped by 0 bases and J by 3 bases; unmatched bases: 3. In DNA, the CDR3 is TGCGCCAGCAGCTTGGGACTAGCGGGAGCGTACACCGGGGAGCTGTTTTTT. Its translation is CASSLGLAGAYTGELFF.

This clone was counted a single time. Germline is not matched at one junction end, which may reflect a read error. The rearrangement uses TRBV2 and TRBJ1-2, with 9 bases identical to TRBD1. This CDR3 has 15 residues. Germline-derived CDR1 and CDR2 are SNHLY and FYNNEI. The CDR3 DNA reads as TGTGCCAGCAGCGAAGGGACAGGGCGCTGGGGTGGCTACACCTTC. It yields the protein CASSEGTGRWGGYTF.

Here the CDR3 DNA reads TGCGCCAGCAGCTTGGGGACTAGCCAGAGCACAGATACGCAGTATTTT. Amino acids: CASSLGTSQSTDTQYF. The V and J genes are TRBV5-1 and TRBJ2-3; 8 positions agree with TRBD2. The ends lost 0 bases at V and 0 bases at J; junction bases unmatched: 3. The germline V gene has CDR1 SGHRS and CDR2 YFSETQ. This CDR3 region has 16 residues.

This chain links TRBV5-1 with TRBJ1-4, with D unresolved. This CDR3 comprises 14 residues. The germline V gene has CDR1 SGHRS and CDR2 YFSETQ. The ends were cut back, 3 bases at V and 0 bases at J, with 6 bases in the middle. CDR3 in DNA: TGCGCCAGCAGCTCCACGGCAACTAATGAAAAACTGTTTTTT. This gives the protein CASSSTATNEKLFF. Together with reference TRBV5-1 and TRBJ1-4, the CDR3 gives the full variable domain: KAGVTQTPRYLIKTRGQQVTLSCSPISGHRSVSWYQQTPGQGLQFLFEYFSETQRNKGNFPGRFSGRQFSNSRSEMNVSTLELGDSALYLCASSSTATNEKLFFGSGTQLSVL.

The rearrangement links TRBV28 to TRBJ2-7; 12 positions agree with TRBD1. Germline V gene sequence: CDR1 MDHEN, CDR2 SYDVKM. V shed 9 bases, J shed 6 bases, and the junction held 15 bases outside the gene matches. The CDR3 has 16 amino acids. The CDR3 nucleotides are TGTGCCAGTACCGGGACAGGGGGCGCGGGGGGAGGCGAGCAGTACTTC. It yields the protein CASTGTGGAGGGEQYF.

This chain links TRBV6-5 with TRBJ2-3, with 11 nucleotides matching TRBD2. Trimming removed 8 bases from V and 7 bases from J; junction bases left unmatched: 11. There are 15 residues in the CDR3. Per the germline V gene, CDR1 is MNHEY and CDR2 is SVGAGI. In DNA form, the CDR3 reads TGTGCCAGCTGCCTAGCGGGAGGTGTTCCAAATACGCAGTATTTT. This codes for CASCLAGGVPNTQYF.